This T cell receptor beta chain emerged from a study of tissue T cells after allogeneic stem cell transplantation. Regarding the study as a whole: In patients and mice, blood and spleen missed much of tissue repertoire.

Details on this clone: Antigen: not known. Genes and germline are mouse. The read terminates 1 residue ahead of where the CDR3 ends, so the germline J gene completes it.

Germline V CDR1 and CDR2: NNHNN, SYGAGS (reference sequence). The CDR3 has 13 amino acids. Trimming left V 5 bases short and J 2 bases short, with 9 bases between. Only in-frame clones appear in the TCRdb table, and some are missing; sequencing was by immunoSEQ multiplex PCR. The profile shows approximately 7,400 clones, about 63% of them singletons. The rearrangement joins TRBV13-2 to TRBJ2-4; tentatively, D is TRBD1 or TRBD2 (6 bases each). The specimen was blood. The source is a female BALB/c mouse in good health. For this mouse line, the MHC haplotype is H2-d. The sequenced CDR3 bases are TGTGCCAGCGGGAGGGGGGATCAAAACACCTTGTAC. This encodes CASGRGDQNTLY. The entire CDR3 protein is CASGRGDQNTLYF.